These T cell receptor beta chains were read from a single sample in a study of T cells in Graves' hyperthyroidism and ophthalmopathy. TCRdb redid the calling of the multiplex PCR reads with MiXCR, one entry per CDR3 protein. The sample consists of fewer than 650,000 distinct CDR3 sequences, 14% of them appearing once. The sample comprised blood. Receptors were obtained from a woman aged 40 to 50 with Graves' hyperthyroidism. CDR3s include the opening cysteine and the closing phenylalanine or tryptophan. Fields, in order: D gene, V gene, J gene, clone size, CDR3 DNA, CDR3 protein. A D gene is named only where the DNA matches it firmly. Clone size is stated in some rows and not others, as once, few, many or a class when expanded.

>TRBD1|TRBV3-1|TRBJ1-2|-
TGTGCCAGCAGCCAAGATCTCGGGACAGGGCGGCTCTATGGCTACACCTTC
CASSQDLGTGRLYGYTF
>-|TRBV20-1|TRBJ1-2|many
TGCAGTGCTGTCGGGGGTTCCTATGGCTACACCTTC
CSAVGGSYGYTF
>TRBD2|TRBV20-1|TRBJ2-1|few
TGCAGTGCTAGGGCTGGAATTAGCGGGAGCCATGAGCAGTTCTTC
CSARAGISGSHEQFF
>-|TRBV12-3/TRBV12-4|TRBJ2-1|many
TGTGCCGCAGCATTTTCGGGCCTGGAGGGTGAGCAGTTCTTC
CAAAFSGLEGEQFF
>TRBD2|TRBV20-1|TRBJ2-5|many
TGCAGTGCAACGACTAGCGGGAATGTCGAGACCCAGTACTTC
CSATTSGNVETQYF
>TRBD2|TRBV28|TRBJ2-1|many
TGTGCCAGCAGTTCGGTTCACCGGGACTACAACAATGAGCAGTTCTTC
CASSSVHRDYNNEQFF
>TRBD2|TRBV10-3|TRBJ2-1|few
TGTGCCATCAGTGAGCTTAGCGGGGCCCACAATGAGCAGTTCTTC
CAISELSGAHNEQFF
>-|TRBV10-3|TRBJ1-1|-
TGTGCCATCAGTGAGTTTTTGCAGAACACTGAAGCTTTCTTT
CAISEFLQNTEAFF
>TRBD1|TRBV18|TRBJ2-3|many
TGTGCCAGCTCACCGCGAGACAGGGGTTTAACAGATACGCAGTATTTT
CASSPRDRGLTDTQYF
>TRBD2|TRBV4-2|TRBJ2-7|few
TGTGCCAGCAGCCAATTTGGCCTAGCGGACTCCTACGAGCAGTACTTC
CASSQFGLADSYEQYF
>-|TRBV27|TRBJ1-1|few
TGTGCCAGCAGCCGGCCAGGGTTCGGGCGGACTGAAGCTTTCTTT
CASSRPGFGRTEAFF
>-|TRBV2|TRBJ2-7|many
TGTGCCAGCAGTGTGACAGGCCCTTCGCTAGGCCCTACCTACGAGCAGTACTTC
CASSVTGPSLGPTYEQYF
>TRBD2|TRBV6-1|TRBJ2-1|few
TGTGCCAGCAGTGAAGCTAGGACTAGCGCCAATGAGCAGTTCTTC
CASSEARTSANEQFF
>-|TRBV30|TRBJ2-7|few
TGTGCCTTCTTACGGGGCTACGAGCAGTACTTC
CAFLRGYEQYF
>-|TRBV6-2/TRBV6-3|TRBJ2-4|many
TGTGCCAGCACCTCGCGGGGCGGCCTGGCCAAAAACATTCAGTACTTC
CASTSRGGLAKNIQYF
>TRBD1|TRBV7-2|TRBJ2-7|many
TGTGCCAGCAGCCCGGGACAGGGTCGGGCCTACGAGCAGTACTTC
CASSPGQGRAYEQYF
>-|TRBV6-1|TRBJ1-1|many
TGTGCCACTGAAAGGGTGGCGAACACTGAAGCTTTCTTT
CATERVANTEAFF
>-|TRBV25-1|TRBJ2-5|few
TGTGCCAGCAGTGAAAGGCAGACAGCGGAGACCCAGTACTTC
CASSERQTAETQYF
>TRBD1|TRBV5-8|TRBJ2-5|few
TGTGCCAGCAGCTCGCGGACAGGGGGCGGGGGTGGTTATGATGAGACCCAGTACTTC
CASSSRTGGGGGYDETQYF
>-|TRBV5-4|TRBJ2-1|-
TGTGCCAGCAGCTTGCCCTCCATGAATGAGCAGTTCTTC
CASSLPSMNEQFF
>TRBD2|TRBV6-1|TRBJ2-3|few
TGTGCCAGCATCCCCAACTCCTTAGCGGGAACCACAGATACGCAGTATTTT
CASIPNSLAGTTDTQYF
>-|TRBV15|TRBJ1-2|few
TGTGCCACCAGCAGAGGACCGGAGAGAAGCGACACCTTC
CATSRGPERSDTF
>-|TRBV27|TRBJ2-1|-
TGTGCCAGCAGCCACACACATTTTTCCTCCTACAATGAGCAGTTCTTC
CASSHTHFSSYNEQFF
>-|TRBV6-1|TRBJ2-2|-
TGTGCCAGCGGTCGCAGTCCACGGGCCGGGGGGCTGTTTTTT
CASGRSPRAGGLFF
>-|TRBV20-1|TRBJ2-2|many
TGCAGTGTCGGCTCCGGGACCCAAAACACCGGGGAGCTGTTTTTT
CSVGSGTQNTGELFF
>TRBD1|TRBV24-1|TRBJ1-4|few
TGTGCCACCAGTGAACAGGGGCGCGAAAAACTGTTTTTT
CATSEQGREKLFF
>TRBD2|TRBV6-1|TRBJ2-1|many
TGTGCCAGCGGTATTTATAGCGGGGGCTACAATGAGCAGTTCTTC
CASGIYSGGYNEQFF
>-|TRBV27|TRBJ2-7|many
TGTGCCAGCAGTACCGACCCCAGGCGGGGCTCCCTCTACGAGCAGTACTTC
CASSTDPRRGSLYEQYF
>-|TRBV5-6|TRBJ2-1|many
TGTGCCAGCGAGGGAATGGGGGGTTCATCCTACAATGAGCAGTTCTTC
CASEGMGGSSYNEQFF
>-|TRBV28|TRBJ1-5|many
TGCGCCAGCAGCTTGGATAGCAATCAGCCCCAGCATTTT
CASSLDSNQPQHF
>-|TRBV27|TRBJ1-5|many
TGTGCCAGCAGTTCCTTCGGAGGTAGCAATCAGCCCCAGCATTTT
CASSSFGGSNQPQHF
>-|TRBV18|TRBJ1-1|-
TGTGCCAGCTCCCGCCCTATGAACACTGAAGCTTTCTTT
CASSRPMNTEAFF
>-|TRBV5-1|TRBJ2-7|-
TGCGCCAGCAGCTTGGTTACAGGCCCACTCTACGAGCAGTACTTC
CASSLVTGPLYEQYF
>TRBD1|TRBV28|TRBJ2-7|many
TGTGCCAGCAGCCAAAGACAGGGTAAGGGCTCCTACGAGCAGTACTTC
CASSQRQGKGSYEQYF
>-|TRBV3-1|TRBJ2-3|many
TGTGCCAGCAGCCCCGCCTCGGGACAATCAGATACGCAGTATTTT
CASSPASGQSDTQYF
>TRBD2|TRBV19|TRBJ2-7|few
TGTGCCAGTAGTCGGACTAGCGGGATACACGAGCAGTACTTC
CASSRTSGIHEQYF
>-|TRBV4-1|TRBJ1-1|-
TGCGCCAGCAGCCAAGTCACGGAGATGAACACTGAAGCTTTCTTT
CASSQVTEMNTEAFF
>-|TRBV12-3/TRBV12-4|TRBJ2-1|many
TGTGCCAGCAGCCAGGACAGCAATGAGCAGTTCTTC
CASSQDSNEQFF
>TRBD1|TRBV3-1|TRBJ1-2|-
TGTGCCAGCAGCCTACCGGGACAGGGGTATGGCTACACCTTC
CASSLPGQGYGYTF
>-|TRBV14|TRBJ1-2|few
TGTGCCAGCAGCCATTGGGCCACAACTAACTATGGCTACACCTTC
CASSHWATTNYGYTF
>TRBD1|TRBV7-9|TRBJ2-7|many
TGTGCCAGCTCATTACAGGGGTCCGAGCAGTACTTC
CASSLQGSEQYF
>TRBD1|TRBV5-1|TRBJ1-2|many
TGCGCCAGCAGCTTGGGACAGGGGGATCAGTATGGCTACACCTTC
CASSLGQGDQYGYTF
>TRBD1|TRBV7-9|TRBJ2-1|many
TGTGCCAGCAGCTCTGGACAGGCTCGCTCCTACAATGAGCAGTTCTTC
CASSSGQARSYNEQFF
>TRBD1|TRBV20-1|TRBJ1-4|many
TGCAGTGCTAGGACAGGGGGCGGCGAAAAACTGTTTTTT
CSARTGGGEKLFF
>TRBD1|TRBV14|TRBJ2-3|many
TGTGCCAGCAGCCAGGGACCGGGACAGGCGATGACAGATACGCAGTATTTT
CASSQGPGQAMTDTQYF
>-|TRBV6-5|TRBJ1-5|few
TGTGCCAGCAGTTACACAAGCGGGCAGCCCCAGCATTTT
CASSYTSGQPQHF
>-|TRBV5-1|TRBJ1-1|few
TGCACCAGCAGCTTGGAAACGGGGGCCGTCACTGAAGCTTTCTTT
CTSSLETGAVTEAFF
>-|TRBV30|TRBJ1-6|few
TGTGCCTGGAAGGGCAGGGAAAATTCACCCCTCCACTTT
CAWKGRENSPLHF
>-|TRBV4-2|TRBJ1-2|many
TGTGCCAGCAGCCAAGAGGGGGCCCACTATGGCTACACCTTC
CASSQEGAHYGYTF
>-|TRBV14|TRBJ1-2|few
TGTGCCAGCAGCCCAGCAGGGGCCGGCTATGGCTACACCTTC
CASSPAGAGYGYTF
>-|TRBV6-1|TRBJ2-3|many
TGTGCCAGCAGTGGTGTTACGCAGTATTTT
CASSGVTQYF
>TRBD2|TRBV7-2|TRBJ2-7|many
TGTGCCAGCAGCTTATTGTTAGCGGGAGAGGACTACGAGCAGTACTTC
CASSLLLAGEDYEQYF
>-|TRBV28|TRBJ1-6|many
TGTGCCAGCAGTCCTCCGGGGCGTGGGGATTCACCCCTCCACTTT
CASSPPGRGDSPLHF
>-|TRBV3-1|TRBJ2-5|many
TGTGCCAGCAGCCAAGTAGTTGGACTTCAAGAGACCCAGTACTTC
CASSQVVGLQETQYF
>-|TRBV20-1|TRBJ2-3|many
TGCAGTGCCTCACCTAGATACGGAAGCACAGATACGCAGTATTTT
CSASPRYGSTDTQYF
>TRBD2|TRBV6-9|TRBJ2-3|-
TGTGCCAGCAGTTATTCGGGGACTAGCCCTGCAGATACGCAGTATTTT
CASSYSGTSPADTQYF
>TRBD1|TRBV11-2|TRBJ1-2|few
TGTGCCAGCAGCTTAGGACTCGGGACAGGGAATGGCTACACCTTC
CASSLGLGTGNGYTF
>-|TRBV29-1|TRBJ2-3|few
TGCAGCGTCGAGGACACGTTCACAGATACGCAGTATTTT
CSVEDTFTDTQYF